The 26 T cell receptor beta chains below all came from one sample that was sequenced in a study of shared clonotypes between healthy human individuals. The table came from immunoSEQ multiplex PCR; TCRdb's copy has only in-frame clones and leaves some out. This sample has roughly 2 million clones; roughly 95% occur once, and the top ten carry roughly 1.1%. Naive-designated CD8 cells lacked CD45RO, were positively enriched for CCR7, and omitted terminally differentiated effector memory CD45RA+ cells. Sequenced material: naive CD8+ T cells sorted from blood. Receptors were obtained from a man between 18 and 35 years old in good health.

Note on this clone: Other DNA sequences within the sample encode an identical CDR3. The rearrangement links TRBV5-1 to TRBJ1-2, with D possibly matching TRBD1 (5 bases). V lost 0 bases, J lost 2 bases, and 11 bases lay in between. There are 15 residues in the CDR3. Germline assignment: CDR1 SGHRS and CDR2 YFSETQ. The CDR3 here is CASSLAGTGNYGYTF. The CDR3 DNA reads TGCGCCAGCAGCTTGGCGGGAACAGGAAACTATGGCTACACCTTC.

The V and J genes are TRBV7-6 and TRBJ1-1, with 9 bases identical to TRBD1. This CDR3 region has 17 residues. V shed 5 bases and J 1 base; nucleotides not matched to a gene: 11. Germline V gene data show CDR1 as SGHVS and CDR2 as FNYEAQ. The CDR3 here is CASSLTTGGAGNTEAFF. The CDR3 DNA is TGTGCCAGCAGCCTTACCACAGGGGGCGCGGGGAACACTGAAGCTTTCTTT.

The CDR3 loop reads CASSAEPGSMNTEAFF. The CDR3, as DNA: TGTGCCAGCAGCGCAGAACCAGGCAGCATGAACACTGAAGCTTTCTTT. V and J are TRBV5-6 and TRBJ1-1, with D hard to call. This CDR3 comprises 16 residues. The V and J ends lost 4 bases and 0 bases respectively, with 16 bases between them. Germline V gene data show CDR1 as SGHDT and CDR2 as YYEEEE.

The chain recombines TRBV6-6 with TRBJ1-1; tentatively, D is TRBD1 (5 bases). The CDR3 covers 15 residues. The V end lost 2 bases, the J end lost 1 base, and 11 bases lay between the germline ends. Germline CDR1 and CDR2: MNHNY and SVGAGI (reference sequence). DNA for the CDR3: TGTGCCAGCAGTTACCGGGGCGGAAGGAACACTGAAGCTTTCTTT. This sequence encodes CASSYRGGRNTEAFF.

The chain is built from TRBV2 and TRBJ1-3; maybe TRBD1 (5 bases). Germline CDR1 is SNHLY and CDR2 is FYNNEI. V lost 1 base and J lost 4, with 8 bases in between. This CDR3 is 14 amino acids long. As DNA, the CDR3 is TGTGCCAGCAGTGAAGGGGACGTCGGAAACACCATATATTTT. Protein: CASSEGDVGNTIYF.

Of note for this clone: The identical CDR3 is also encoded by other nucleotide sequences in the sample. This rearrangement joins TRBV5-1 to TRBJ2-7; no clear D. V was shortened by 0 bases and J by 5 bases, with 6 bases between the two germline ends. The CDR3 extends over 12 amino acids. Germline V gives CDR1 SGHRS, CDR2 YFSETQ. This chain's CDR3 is CASSLGGDEQYF. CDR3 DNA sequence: TGCGCCAGCAGCTTGGGTGGGGACGAGCAGTACTTC.

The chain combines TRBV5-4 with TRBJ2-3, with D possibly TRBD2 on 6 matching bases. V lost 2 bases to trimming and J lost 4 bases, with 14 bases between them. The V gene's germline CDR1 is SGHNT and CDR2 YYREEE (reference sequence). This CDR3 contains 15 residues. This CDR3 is CASSLGGDFPDTQYF. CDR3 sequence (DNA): TGTGCCAGCAGCTTAGGAGGGGATTTCCCAGATACGCAGTATTTT. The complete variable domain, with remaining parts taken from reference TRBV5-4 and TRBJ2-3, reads ETGVTQSPTHLIKTRGQQVTLRCSSQSGHNTVSWYQQALGQGPQFIFQYYREEENGRGNFPPRFSGLQFPNYSSELNVNALELDDSALYLCASSLGGDFPDTQYFGPGTRLTVL.

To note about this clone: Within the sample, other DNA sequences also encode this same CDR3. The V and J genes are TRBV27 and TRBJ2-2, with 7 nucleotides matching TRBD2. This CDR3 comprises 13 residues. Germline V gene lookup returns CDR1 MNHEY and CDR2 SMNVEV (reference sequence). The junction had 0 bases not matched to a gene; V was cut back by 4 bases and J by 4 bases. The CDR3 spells CASSWGGTGELFF. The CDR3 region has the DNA TGTGCCAGCAGTTGGGGGGGCACCGGGGAGCTGTTTTTT.

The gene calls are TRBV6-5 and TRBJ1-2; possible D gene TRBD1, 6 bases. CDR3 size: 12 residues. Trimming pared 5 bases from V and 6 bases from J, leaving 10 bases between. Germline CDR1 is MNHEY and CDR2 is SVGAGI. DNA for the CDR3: TGTGCCAGCAGTGAGGGGGTGAATGGCTACACCTTC. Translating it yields CASSEGVNGYTF.

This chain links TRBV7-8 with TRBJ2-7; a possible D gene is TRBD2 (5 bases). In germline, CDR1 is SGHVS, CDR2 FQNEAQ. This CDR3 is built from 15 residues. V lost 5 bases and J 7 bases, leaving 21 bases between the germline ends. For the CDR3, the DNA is TGTGCCAGCAGCCCCGGGTGGGTCGGCGTAGCGGAGCAGTACTTC. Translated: CASSPGWVGVAEQYF.

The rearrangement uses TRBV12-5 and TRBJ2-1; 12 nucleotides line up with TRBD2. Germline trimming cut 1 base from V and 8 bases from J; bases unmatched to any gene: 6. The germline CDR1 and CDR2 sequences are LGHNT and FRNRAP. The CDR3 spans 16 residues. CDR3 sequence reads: CASGLDLAGGPDEQFF. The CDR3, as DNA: TGTGCTAGTGGTTTGGACCTAGCGGGAGGGCCAGATGAGCAGTTCTTC.

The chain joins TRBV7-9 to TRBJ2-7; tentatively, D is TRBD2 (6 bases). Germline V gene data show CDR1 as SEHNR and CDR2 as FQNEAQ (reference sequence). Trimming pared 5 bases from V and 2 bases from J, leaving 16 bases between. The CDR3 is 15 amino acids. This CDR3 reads CASSTASAGPYEQYF. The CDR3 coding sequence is TGTGCCAGCAGCACCGCTAGCGCAGGGCCCTACGAGCAGTACTTC. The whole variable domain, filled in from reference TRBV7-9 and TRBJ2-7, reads DTGVSQNPRHKITKRGQNVTFRCDPISEHNRLYWYRQTLGQGPEFLTYFQNEAQLEKSRLLSDRFSAERPKGSFSTLEIQRTEQGDSAMYLCASSTASAGPYEQYFGPGTRLTVT.

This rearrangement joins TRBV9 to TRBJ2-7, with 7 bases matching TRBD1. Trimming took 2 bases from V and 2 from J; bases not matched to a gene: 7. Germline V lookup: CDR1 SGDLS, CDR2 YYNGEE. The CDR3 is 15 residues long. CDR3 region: CASSVTGTAAYEQYF. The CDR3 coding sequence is TGTGCCAGCAGCGTCACCGGGACAGCAGCCTACGAGCAGTACTTC.

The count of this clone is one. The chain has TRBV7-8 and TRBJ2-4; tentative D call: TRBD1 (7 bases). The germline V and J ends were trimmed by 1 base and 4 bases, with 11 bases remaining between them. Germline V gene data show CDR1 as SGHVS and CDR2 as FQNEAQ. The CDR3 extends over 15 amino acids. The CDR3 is CASSLGRGPKNIQYF. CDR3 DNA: TGTGCCAGCAGCTTAGGGAGGGGGCCTAAAAACATTCAGTACTTC. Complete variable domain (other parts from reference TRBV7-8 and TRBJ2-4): GAGVSQSPRYKVAKRGQDVALRCDPISGHVSLFWYQQALGQGPEFLTYFQNEAQLDKSGLPSDRFFAERPEGSVSTLKIQRTQQEDSAVYLCASSLGRGPKNIQYFGAGTRLSVL.

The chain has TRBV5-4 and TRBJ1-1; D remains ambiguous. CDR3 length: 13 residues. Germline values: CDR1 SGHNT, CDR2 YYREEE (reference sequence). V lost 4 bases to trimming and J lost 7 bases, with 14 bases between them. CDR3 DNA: TGTGCCAGCAGCCCCCCAGGAGGGATTGAAGCTTTCTTT. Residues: CASSPPGGIEAFF.

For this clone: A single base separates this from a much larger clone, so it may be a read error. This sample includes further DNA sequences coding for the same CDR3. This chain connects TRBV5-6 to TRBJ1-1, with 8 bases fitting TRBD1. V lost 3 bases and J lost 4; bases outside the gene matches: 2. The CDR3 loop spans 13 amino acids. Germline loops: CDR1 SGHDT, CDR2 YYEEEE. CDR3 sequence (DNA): TGTGCCAGCAGCTGGACAGGGAGCACTGAAGCTTTCTTT. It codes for CASSWTGSTEAFF. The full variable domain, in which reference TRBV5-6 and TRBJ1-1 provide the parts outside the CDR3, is DAGVTQSPTHLIKTRGQQVTLRCSPKSGHDTVSWYQQALGQGPQFIFQYYEEEERQRGNFPDRFSGHQFPNYSSELNVNALLLGDSALYLCASSWTGSTEAFFGQGTRLTVV.

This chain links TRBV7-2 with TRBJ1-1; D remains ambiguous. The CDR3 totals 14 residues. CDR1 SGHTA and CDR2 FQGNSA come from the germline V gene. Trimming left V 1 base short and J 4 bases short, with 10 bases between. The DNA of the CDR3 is TGTGCCAGCAGCTTAGACGGGTCTCTCACTGAAGCTTTCTTT. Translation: CASSLDGSLTEAFF. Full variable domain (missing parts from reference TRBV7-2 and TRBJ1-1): GAGVSQSPSNKVTEKGKDVELRCDPISGHTALYWYRQSLGQGLEFLIYFQGNSAPDKSGLPSDRFSAERTGGSVSTLTIQRTQQEDSAVYLCASSLDGSLTEAFFGQGTRLTVV.

CDR3 region: CASSSGTSGRAAGELFF. The DNA for the CDR3 is TGTGCCAGCAGCTCCGGGACTAGCGGGAGGGCAGCCGGGGAGCTGTTTTTT. The V and J genes are TRBV7-9 and TRBJ2-2, with 16 bases matching TRBD2. The CDR3 length is 17 residues. Germline CDR1 SEHNR, CDR2 FQNEAQ (reference sequence). The V gene end was trimmed by 4 bases and the J gene end by 6 bases; junction bases not matched to a gene: 5.

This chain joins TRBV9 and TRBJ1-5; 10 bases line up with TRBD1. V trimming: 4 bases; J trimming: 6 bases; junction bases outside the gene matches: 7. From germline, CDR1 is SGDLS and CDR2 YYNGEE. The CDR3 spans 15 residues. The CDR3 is CASSPTGTGAQPQHF. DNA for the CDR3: TGTGCCAGCAGCCCCACCGGGACAGGGGCTCAGCCCCAGCATTTT.

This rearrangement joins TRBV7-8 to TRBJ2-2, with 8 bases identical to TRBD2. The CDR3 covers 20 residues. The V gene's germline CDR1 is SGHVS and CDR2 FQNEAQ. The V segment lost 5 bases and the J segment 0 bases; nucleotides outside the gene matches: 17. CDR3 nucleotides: TGTGCCAGCAGCCATCCCATGGGGGCGGGGGGTACCGCGAACACCGGGGAGCTGTTTTTT. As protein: CASSHPMGAGGTANTGELFF.

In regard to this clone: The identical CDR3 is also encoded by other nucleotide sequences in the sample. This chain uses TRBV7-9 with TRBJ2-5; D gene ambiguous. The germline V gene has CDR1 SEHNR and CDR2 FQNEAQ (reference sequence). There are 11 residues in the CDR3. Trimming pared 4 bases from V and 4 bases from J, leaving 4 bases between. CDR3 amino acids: CASSSLETQYF. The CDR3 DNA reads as TGTGCCAGCAGCTCGCTAGAGACCCAGTACTTC.

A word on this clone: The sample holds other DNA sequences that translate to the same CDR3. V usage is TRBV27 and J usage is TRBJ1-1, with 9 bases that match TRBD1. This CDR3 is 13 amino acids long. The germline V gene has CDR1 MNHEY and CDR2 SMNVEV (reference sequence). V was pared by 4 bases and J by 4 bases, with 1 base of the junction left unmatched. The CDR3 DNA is TGTGCCAGCAGTTCACAGGGGGCCACTGAAGCTTTCTTT. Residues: CASSSQGATEAFF.

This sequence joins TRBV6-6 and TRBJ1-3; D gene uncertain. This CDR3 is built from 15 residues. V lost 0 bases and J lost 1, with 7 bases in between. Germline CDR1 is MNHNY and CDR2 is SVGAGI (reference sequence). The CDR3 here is CASSYSEKSGNTIYF. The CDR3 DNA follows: TGTGCCAGCAGTTACTCGGAAAAATCTGGAAACACCATATATTTT.

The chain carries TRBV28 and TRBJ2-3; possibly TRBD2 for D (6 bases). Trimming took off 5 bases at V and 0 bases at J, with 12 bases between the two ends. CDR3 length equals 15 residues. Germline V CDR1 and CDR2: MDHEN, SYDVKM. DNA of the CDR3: TGTGCCAGCAGTGGCGGGGTTTTGAGCACAGATACGCAGTATTTT. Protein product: CASSGGVLSTDTQYF. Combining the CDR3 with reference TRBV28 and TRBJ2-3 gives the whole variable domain DVKVTQSSRYLVKRTGEKVFLECVQDMDHENMFWYRQDPGLGLRLIYFSYDVKMKEKGDIPEGYSVSREKKERFSLILESASTNQTSMYLCASSGGVLSTDTQYFGPGTRLTVL.

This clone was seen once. CDR3 nucleotide sequence: TGTGCCAGCAGCTTACGAGGGGGCGACTATGGCTACACCTTC. Amino acids: CASSLRGGDYGYTF. The chain couples TRBV11-2 to TRBJ1-2; 7 bases match TRBD1. The CDR3 has 14 residues. Unmatched junction bases numbered 3, after V lost 2 bases and J lost 3 bases. CDR1 is SGHAT, CDR2 FQNNGV, per germline.

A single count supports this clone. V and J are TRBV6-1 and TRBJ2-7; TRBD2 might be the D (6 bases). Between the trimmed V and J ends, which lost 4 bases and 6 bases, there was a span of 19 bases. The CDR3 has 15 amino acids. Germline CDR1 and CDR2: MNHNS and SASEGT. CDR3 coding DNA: TGTGCCAGCAGTGTTACCCCACAGACTAGTTTCGAGCAGTACTTC. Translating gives CASSVTPQTSFEQYF.